Below, one T cell receptor (beta chain) is given with its context. No antigen is known for it. Germline assignment: CDR1 SGHRS and CDR2 YFSETQ. V gave up 3 bases and J gave up 1 base, with 10 bases separating them. The CDR3 has 14 amino acids. This sample stems from a study of T cell responses to AZD1222 COVID-19 vaccine. Whole-study context: Pooling of second doses given at about 4 or about 12 weeks was done. Study results and limitations: It should be noted that donors were predominantly white British and more often female, and clonal diversity was possibly underestimated.

Some clones are missing from TCRdb's copy, which holds only in-frame ones; the method was immunoSEQ multiplex PCR. The sample contains around 150,000 clones, about nine tenths of which appear only once. V is TRBV5-1 and J is TRBJ2-5; no definite D call. This clonotype originated in an adult in good health. The material was peripheral blood, obtained on day 0 of AZD1222 vaccination. CDR3 in amino acids: CASSSTEFQETQYF. CDR3 nucleotide sequence: TGCGCCAGCAGCTCGACGGAGTTCCAAGAGACCCAGTACTTC.